This is a list of T cell receptor beta chains from one sample in a study of CD8 T cells in ankylosing spondylitis. TCRdb itself ran the 5' RACE reads through MiXCR, one entry per CDR3 protein. The data hold about 840,000 distinct CDR3 sequences, with 10% to 15% observed a single time. Input material: blood, either unsorted or a sorted T cell fraction (not recorded which). The receptors stem from a male donor with ankylosing spondylitis. Both conserved end residues are part of each CDR3. D genes are given only for firm matches. Only part of the rows carry a size: once, few, many, or a class if the clone is expanded.

-,TRBJ1-5,-,TRBV5-6,TGTGCCAGCAGGAACAGGGAGCTTGGGAATCAGCCCCAGCATTTT,CASRNRELGNQPQHF
-,TRBJ2-1,few,TRBV20-1,TGCAGTGCTAGAGGACAGGACGTCAATGAGCAGTTCTTC,CSARGQDVNEQFF
-,TRBJ2-5,-,TRBV5-1,TGCGCCAGCAGCTTCGCAGGGGAAGAGACCCAGTACTTC,CASSFAGEETQYF
TRBD1,TRBJ1-6,few,TRBV6-5,TGTGCCAGCAGTTTCACCGGACAGGGAGATTCACCCCTCCACTTT,CASSFTGQGDSPLHF
TRBD1,TRBJ2-7,-,TRBV28,TGTGCCAGCACCGTATCGGCAGGGGGCGTCTACGAGCAGTACTTC,CASTVSAGGVYEQYF
-,TRBJ2-2,-,TRBV18,TGTGCCAGCTCACCCTTCCAGCAGAGAGGACAAAACACCGGGGAGCTGTTTTTT,CASSPFQQRGQNTGELFF
-,TRBJ1-1,-,TRBV29-1,TGCAGCGTGAAGGATGTACTTGCCCGTGGGAGATCCACTGAAGCTTTCTTT,CSVKDVLARGRSTEAFF
-,TRBJ2-7,-,TRBV20-1,TGCAGTGCTAGACTCGGCGGGACTTTAAGGGTGGGCCCTTACGAGCAGTACTTC,CSARLGGTLRVGPYEQYF
-,TRBJ2-7,-,TRBV7-2,TGTGCCAGCAGCTTAGGTGCCCGGCAGGTCTACGAGCAGTACTTC,CASSLGARQVYEQYF
TRBD2,TRBJ2-7,many,TRBV5-1,TGCGCCAGCAGCTTGGGACTAGCGGACGCCTACGAGCAGTACTTC,CASSLGLADAYEQYF
-,TRBJ2-7,few,TRBV7-2,TGTGCCAGCAGCTTACTGGCCCCTCGGGAGCAGTACTTC,CASSLLAPREQYF
-,TRBJ2-5,few,TRBV20-1,TGCAGTGCTTTCCGGGACACAGCCAAAGAGACCCAGTACTTC,CSAFRDTAKETQYF
TRBD1,TRBJ1-2,few,TRBV9,TGTGCCAGCAGCGCTCCCGGGACAGGGGCTTTCTATGGCTACACCTTC,CASSAPGTGAFYGYTF
TRBD2,TRBJ2-1,few,TRBV4-3,TGCGCCAGCAGCCAAGATTACGGGGGGGAATGGCAGTTCTTC,CASSQDYGGEWQFF
-,TRBJ1-1,-,TRBV6-1,TGTGCCAGCAGAGATACGACAGAGATCCCTGAAGCTTTCTTT,CASRDTTEIPEAFF
TRBD1,TRBJ1-2,-,TRBV6-1,TGTGCCAGCAGACCCCCCGGGACAGGGGGCTTCAGAGGCTACACCTTC,CASRPPGTGGFRGYTF
TRBD1,TRBJ1-2,-,TRBV5-1,TGCGCCAGCAGCTTGGCCCACGGGACAGTTTATGGCTACACCTTC,CASSLAHGTVYGYTF
-,TRBJ2-3,-,TRBV25-1,TGTGCCAGCAGTAGGCTAGACGGAGATACGCAGTATTTT,CASSRLDGDTQYF
TRBD1,TRBJ1-2,few,TRBV6-2/TRBV6-3,TGTGCCACCTCCAGAGACAGGGGCTATGGCTACACCTTC,CATSRDRGYGYTF
-,TRBJ1-4,few,TRBV25-1,TGTGCCAGCAGTGACGCCAGGGATGAAAAACTGTTTTTT,CASSDARDEKLFF
-,TRBJ1-1,few,TRBV19,TGTGCCAGTAGTATAGTCCCTAATCGGTACACTGAAGCTTTCTTT,CASSIVPNRYTEAFF
-,TRBJ1-2,many,TRBV7-9,TGTGCCAGCAGCTTTGACAGCTATGGCTACACCTTC,CASSFDSYGYTF
-,TRBJ2-1,-,TRBV5-1,TGCGCCAGCAGCTCCGCGGCCCGCAATGAGCAGTTCTTC,CASSSAARNEQFF
TRBD1,TRBJ1-5,few,TRBV30,TGTGCCTGGAGTCGCGGGACAGTACGTCAGCCCCAGCATTTT,CAWSRGTVRQPQHF
-,TRBJ1-2,few,TRBV29-1,TGCAGCACCCATGAGCCGCGGGACTATGGCTACACCTTC,CSTHEPRDYGYTF
-,TRBJ1-1,-,TRBV10-3,TGTGCCATCAAGGCCAGGGGCACTGAAGCTTTCTTT,CAIKARGTEAFF
-,TRBJ2-3,many,TRBV18,TGTGCCAGCTCACCACCGGCAGCAGATACGCAGTATTTT,CASSPPAADTQYF
-,TRBJ2-4,few,TRBV5-6,TGTGCCAGCAGCCTCAGCGGAGACAAAAACATTCAGTACTTC,CASSLSGDKNIQYF
-,TRBJ1-3,many,TRBV12-3/TRBV12-4,TGTGCCAGCAGTTTGCTAAGCCCGTCCTCTGGAAACACCATATATTTT,CASSLLSPSSGNTIYF
TRBD1,TRBJ1-1,-,TRBV20-1,TGCAGTGCTAGGCCACATCCCAGACAGGGGGCAGGTGAAGCTTTCTTT,CSARPHPRQGAGEAFF
-,TRBJ1-1,many,TRBV20-1,TGCAGTGCTCAGGGGACGAACACTGAAGCTTTCTTT,CSAQGTNTEAFF
TRBD2,TRBJ2-1,-,TRBV5-4,TGTGCCAGCTCATTTGGGGGGACTAGACAATACAATGAGCAGTTCTTC,CASSFGGTRQYNEQFF
-,TRBJ2-7,-,TRBV18,TGTGCCAGCTCACCCGCGAGGGATTACGAGCAGTACTTC,CASSPARDYEQYF
-,TRBJ1-1,-,TRBV9,TGTGCCAGCAGCGTAGAGGCCCGAGGGCACACTGAAGCTTTCTTT,CASSVEARGHTEAFF
-,TRBJ1-1,few,TRBV21-1,TGTGCCAGCAGCGCCGGGACAGGGTCTACTGAAGCTTTCTTT,CASSAGTGSTEAFF
-,TRBJ2-1,-,TRBV7-3,TGTGCCAGCAGCTGGGACGGAGACTCCTACAATGAGCAGTTCTTC,CASSWDGDSYNEQFF
TRBD1,TRBJ2-1,-,TRBV4-2,TGTGCCAGCAGCCAGGACAGGGTAAAGGATGAGCAGTTCTTC,CASSQDRVKDEQFF
TRBD2,TRBJ2-3,few,TRBV18,TGTGCCAGCTCACCGGGACTAGTAGGAATCGATACGCAGTATTTT,CASSPGLVGIDTQYF
-,TRBJ1-5,few,TRBV20-1,TGCAGTGCCGTTGTAGGCGGGGGATATCAGCCCCAGCATTTT,CSAVVGGGYQPQHF
-,TRBJ1-2,few,TRBV12-3/TRBV12-4,TGTGCCAGCAGTTTATATTGGGGGGAGTTTGCCTTC,CASSLYWGEFAF
-,TRBJ2-7,many,TRBV6-6,TGTGCCAGCAGTTACGGAACCTACGAGCAGTACTTC,CASSYGTYEQYF
-,TRBJ1-3,-,TRBV20-1,TGCAGTGCTTTCCCCCCGGGGGCCGAAAACACCATATATTTT,CSAFPPGAENTIYF
-,TRBJ1-5,-,TRBV20-1,TGCAGTGCTAGGTGGACCCTGCAGCCCCAGCATTTT,CSARWTLQPQHF
-,TRBJ1-4,few,TRBV5-1,TGCGCCAGCAGCAGGGTTCAGGAGGAAAAACTGTTTTTT,CASSRVQEEKLFF
-,TRBJ2-1,many,TRBV20-1,TGCAGTGCTGACAGGAGCTCCTACAATGAGCAGTTCTTC,CSADRSSYNEQFF
-,TRBJ2-5,many,TRBV10-3,TGTGCCATCTCGGCAAAAGAGACCCAGTACTTC,CAISAKETQYF
-,TRBJ2-1,-,TRBV7-2,TGTGCCAGCAGCCTCCACTCCGATGAGCAGTTCTTC,CASSLHSDEQFF
-,TRBJ1-2,-,TRBV6-2/TRBV6-3,TGTGCCAGCAGCCCGAGGACCGTACCCTATGGCTACACCTTC,CASSPRTVPYGYTF